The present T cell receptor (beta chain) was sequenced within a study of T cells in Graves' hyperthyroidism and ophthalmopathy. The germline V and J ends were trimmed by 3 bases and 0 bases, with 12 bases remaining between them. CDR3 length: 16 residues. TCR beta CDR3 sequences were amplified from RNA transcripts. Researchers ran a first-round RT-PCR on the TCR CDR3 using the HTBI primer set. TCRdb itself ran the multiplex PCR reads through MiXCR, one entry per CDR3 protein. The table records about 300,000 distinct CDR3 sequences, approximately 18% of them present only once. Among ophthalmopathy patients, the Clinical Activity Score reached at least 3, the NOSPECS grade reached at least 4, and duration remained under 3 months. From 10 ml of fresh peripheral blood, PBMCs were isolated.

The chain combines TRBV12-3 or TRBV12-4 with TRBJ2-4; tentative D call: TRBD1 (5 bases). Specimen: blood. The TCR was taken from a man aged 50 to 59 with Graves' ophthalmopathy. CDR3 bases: TGTGCCAGCAGTTTCAAGGGGAATTTAGCCAAAAACATTCAGTACTTC. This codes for CASSFKGNLAKNIQYF.